The rows below give T cell receptor beta chains drawn from one sample of a study of T cell responses to AZD1222 COVID-19 vaccine. Libraries were prepared by immunoSEQ multiplex PCR; TCRdb keeps only in-frame clonotypes and omits some of them. The sample has around 88,000 clones, 70% to 90% seen once; the top ten hold approximately 7%. The sample here was peripheral blood, taken on day 0 of AZD1222 vaccination. Receptor source: an adult in good health. Each CDR3 is given with its conserved first and last residue. Each record gives: V gene, clone size, D gene, J gene, CDR3 DNA, CDR3 protein. D genes are given only for firm matches. A clone size is listed for some rows: how often the clone was seen (once, few, many), or a class if it is expanded.

TRBV29-1	NA	NA	TRBJ2-7	TGCAGCGTGCTGGGTTGGGACGTTGGCTTAAGGGAGCAGTACTTC	CSVLGWDVGLREQYF
TRBV30	NA	NA	TRBJ1-1	TGTGCCTGGAGTGCTACAGCGAACACTGAAGCTTTCTTT	CAWSATANTEAFF
TRBV12-3/TRBV12-4	NA	TRBD1	TRBJ2-7	TGTGCCAGCAGGGGGACAGGGGGCTACGAGCAGTACTTC	CASRGTGGYEQYF
TRBV27	NA	TRBD1	TRBJ1-5	TGTGCCAGCAGTTTAATCCAACCGGGACAGGGCCGACATAGCAATCAGCCCCAGCATTTT	CASSLIQPGQGRHSNQPQHF
TRBV7-3	NA	TRBD1	TRBJ2-7	TGTGCCAGCAGCCCGGGACAGGGGAACGAGCAGTACTTC	CASSPGQGNEQYF
TRBV13	NA	TRBD2	TRBJ2-7	TGTGCCAGCAGCCCGGGGGAGGGCCAGAGAGAGGAGCAGTACTTC	CASSPGEGQREEQYF
TRBV4-3	few	TRBD1	TRBJ1-3	TGCGCCAGCAGCCAAGAGAGGGGGCTCTCTGGAAACACCATATATTTT	CASSQERGLSGNTIYF
TRBV28	NA	NA	TRBJ2-7	TGTGCCAGCAGCCCCCGGGGAGGGGGAGGTTACGAGCAGTACTTC	CASSPRGGGGYEQYF
TRBV4-2	NA	TRBD2	TRBJ2-1	TGTGCCAGCAGCCAAGGGGCGGACGGGAGGGCCTACAATGAGCAGTTCTTC	CASSQGADGRAYNEQFF
TRBV2	NA	NA	TRBJ1-5	TGTGCCAGCAATGGGGAGAATCAGCCCCAGCATTTT	CASNGENQPQHF
TRBV4-1	few	NA	TRBJ2-7	TGCGCCAGCAGCCAGCCCACCGGGACCATTTCCTACGAGCAGTACTTC	CASSQPTGTISYEQYF
TRBV29-1	once	TRBD2	TRBJ2-3	TGCAGCGTCCACTTACTAGCGGGAGTTGCAGATACGCAGTATTTT	CSVHLLAGVADTQYF
TRBV18	NA	NA	TRBJ2-1	TGTGCCAGCTCACCACCGGGATACGAGCAGTTCTTC	CASSPPGYEQFF
TRBV24-1	NA	TRBD2	TRBJ2-1	TGTGCCACCAGGGACGGGGGGGCCACCTACAATGAGCAGTTCTTC	CATRDGGATYNEQFF